This T cell receptor beta chain derives from a study of blood T cells in healthy people across ages. Using a J-beta primer mix together with a sample-barcoded 5' primer, a second PCR was run for about 7 to 12 cycles. Each CDR3 protein is one row after TCRdb ran MiXCR on the 5' RACE reads. The data hold roughly 1,500,000 distinct CDR3 sequences, with roughly 45% observed a single time. Trimming pared 3 bases from V and 0 bases from J, leaving 12 bases between. The CDR3 spans 17 residues. In germline, CDR1 is MNHEY, CDR2 SMNVEV (reference sequence). Sequenced: blood. The chain combines TRBV27 with TRBJ2-6; D may be TRBD2 (5 bases). The receptor was derived from a woman aged 18-29 years in good health. DNA for the CDR3: TGTGCCAGCAGTTTCTCAGGCAGCGGCTCTGGGGCCAACGTCCTGACTTTC. Translating gives CASSFSGSGSGANVLTF. The full variable domain, rest sourced from reference TRBV27 and TRBJ2-6, is EAQVTQNPRYLITVTGKKLTVTCSQNMNHEYMSWYRQDPGLGLRQIYYSMNVEVTDKGDVPEGYKVSRKEKRNFPLILESPSPNQTSLYFCASSFSGSGSGANVLTFGAGSRLTVL.